A selection of T cell receptor beta chains follows, all from one sample in a study of shared clonotypes between healthy human individuals. Method: immunoSEQ multiplex PCR; TCRdb's copy keeps in-frame clones and lacks some. The data show more than 1,200,000 clones, approximately 98.5% seen once. Sequenced material: naive CD4+ T cells sorted from blood. The receptor source for this set is a young man in good health. Both conserved end residues are part of each CDR3. A clone size is listed for some rows: how often the clone was seen (once, few, many), or a class if it is expanded.

v_gene	abundance	j_gene	CDR3aa
TRBV5-4	NA	TRBJ1-2	CASSLDGAGYTF
TRBV5-4	NA	TRBJ1-2	CASSWTGRDYGYTF
TRBV29-1	once	TRBJ1-2	CSVEDQRKSASGYTF
TRBV5-6	NA	TRBJ1-3	CASSLGLTGDYTIYF
TRBV27	NA	TRBJ2-7	CASSIGSGSSYEQYF
TRBV10-3	NA	TRBJ1-3	CAISPGSGTAMSGNTIYF
TRBV27	NA	TRBJ2-7	CASSSLPDSNYEQYF
TRBV28	NA	TRBJ2-7	CASSLGGITTYEQYF
TRBV28	NA	TRBJ2-3	CASSPPRGRGADTQYF
TRBV7-3	NA	TRBJ2-1	CASSPWTGSSYNEQFF
TRBV18	NA	TRBJ2-7	CASSSSGEQYF
TRBV11-2	NA	TRBJ2-5	CASSLRRGETQYF
TRBV7-9	NA	TRBJ2-5	CASSPLQGAGETQYF
TRBV5-1	NA	TRBJ2-5	CASSLGQETQYF
TRBV10-3	once	TRBJ2-1	CAISNRSLTTYNEQFF
TRBV7-9	NA	TRBJ1-2	CASSLTPGIPAQYGYTF
TRBV28	NA	TRBJ2-3	CASSAPSGGTSSSTDTQYF
TRBV7-9	NA	TRBJ2-5	CASSPGPLGSPETQYF
TRBV7-9	once	TRBJ2-7	CASSQPFNSGTRYYEQYF
TRBV5-1	NA	TRBJ2-1	CASSLPQNVLAGENNEQFF
TRBV9	NA	TRBJ2-3	CASSVVGSGDTQYF
TRBV5-1	NA	TRBJ2-5	CASSSGLTQETQYF
TRBV15	NA	TRBJ1-2	CATSRVKTERYYGYTF
TRBV5-1	NA	TRBJ2-3	CASGPGQFDTDTQYF
TRBV5-4	NA	TRBJ1-1	CASSAETTEAFF
TRBV4-3	NA	TRBJ1-1	CASSQDSFRPENTEAFF
TRBV5-1	NA	TRBJ2-3	CASSPGRGSTDTQYF
TRBV5-1	NA	TRBJ2-3	CASSLGARLAPNTQYF
TRBV11-2	NA	TRBJ1-3	CASSPMGQGEGGNTIYF
TRBV5-6	NA	TRBJ2-1	CASGQTAGRNNEQFF
TRBV11-2	NA	TRBJ2-3	CASSYRGWSGRSDTQYF
TRBV28	NA	TRBJ2-7	CASSPLLAGDWYEQYF
TRBV28	NA	TRBJ2-1	CASRRDEQFF
TRBV5-6	NA	TRBJ2-2	CASSPPWGPGSSTGELFF
TRBV5-1	NA	TRBJ1-2	CASSLGNDGYTF
TRBV18	NA	TRBJ2-3	CASSPLPRDPGGTDTQYF
TRBV28	once	TRBJ2-1	CASKISGKVDEQFF
TRBV28	NA	TRBJ2-7	CASSLLPGLAVSYEQYF
TRBV9	NA	TRBJ2-7	CASSVAGLPYEQYF
TRBV29-1	NA	TRBJ1-5	CSVSGGFNQPQHF
TRBV29-1	NA	TRBJ2-5	CSVEDRDRGETQYF
TRBV2	once	TRBJ2-7	CASSPLAGGYEQYF
TRBV19	once	TRBJ2-3	CASSRQGTVTDTQYF
TRBV7-7	NA	TRBJ2-5	CASSLGPLNGRLETQYF
TRBV7-6	NA	TRBJ2-7	CASSLIGAYEQYF
TRBV18	NA	TRBJ2-2	CASSAGQVGELFF
TRBV6-4	NA	TRBJ2-3	CASSVLAGGPDTQYF
TRBV7-9	NA	TRBJ2-7	CASSIDRAGEQYF
TRBV18	NA	TRBJ1-5	CASSPMETGYQPQHF
TRBV9	NA	TRBJ2-1	CASSVASSYNEQFF
TRBV5-1	once	TRBJ2-2	CASSLGQANGELFF
TRBV28	once	TRBJ2-1	CASSFPGLLKYNEQFF
TRBV6-5	NA	TRBJ1-2	CASSYTSGGIGDGYTF